The 19 T cell receptor beta chains listed next were all sequenced from one sample in a study of human T cells and chemical hapten exposure (dated by TCRdb to the early 2020s). The time point label, read with the paper, signifies: patch test 1, 2 weeks after DPC sensitization. The treatment or condition tag for this specimen amounts to: therapeutic diphenylcyclopropenone sensitization with weekly scalp DPC. The method was RACE. Sequenced on a NextSeq 500. In-frame beta chains were kept once TCRdb had trimmed the public reads at Q25 with fastp and called clones with MiXCR. Each CDR3 protein appears once, grouped with its most common genes and DNA. In all, the sample holds 90,000 to 120,000 distinct CDR3 sequences, and approximately 10% of those were seen once. The ten top clones hold around 3.5% of the sample. The sample here was whole blood, taken in connection with sensitization to the hapten diphenylcyclopropenone (DPC). Every receptor here comes from a woman aged 40-49 years with alopecia areata. Some clones in this sample may be carry-over from other donors' samples.

The chain combines TRBV4-3 with TRBJ2-1; 10 nucleotides align to TRBD2. Germline-derived CDR1 and CDR2 are LGHNA and YSLEER. Losses at the gene ends were 3 bases for V and 9 bases for J; bases not matched to a gene: 8. The CDR3 is made up of 15 amino acids. CDR3 in amino acids: CASSHGGTSVGEQFF. The CDR3 coding sequence is TGCGCCAGCAGCCATGGGGGGACTAGCGTCGGTGAGCAGTTCTTC.

The chain links TRBV6-2 or TRBV6-3 to TRBJ1-1; the match to TRBD1 covers 7 bases. CDR1 is MNHEY and CDR2 is SVGEGT in the germline V gene. The length of the CDR3 is 17 residues. V shed 2 bases and J 1 base; nucleotides not matched to a gene: 10. The CDR3 region is CASSYLFPDRENTEAFF. In DNA, the CDR3 is TGTGCCAGCAGTTACCTCTTCCCTGACAGGGAGAACACTGAAGCTTTCTTT.

This rearrangement joins TRBV18 to TRBJ2-4; D may be TRBD1 or TRBD2 (5 bases each). The CDR3 has 14 amino acids. In germline, CDR1 is KGHSH, CDR2 LQKENI. V shed 1 base and J shed 8 bases, with 12 bases lying between them. CDR3 nucleotides: TGTGCCAGCTCACCACTGAGGGACGGAGACATTCAGTACTTC. Its translation: CASSPLRDGDIQYF.

There are many counts of this clonotype. The rearrangement uses TRBV23-1 and TRBJ1-1, with D possibly being TRBD1 (6 bases). TRBV23-1 is given ORF status, its function remaining uncertain. This CDR3 region has 15 residues. V was pared by 8 bases and J by 2 bases, with 18 bases between. As DNA, the CDR3 is TGCGCCAGCGGGAGAACAGAGGGGGGAAACACTGAAGCTTTCTTT. It specifies CASGRTEGGNTEAFF.

The CDR3, as DNA: TGTGCCAGCAGCCCATCAGGCCCTAGCGGGAAATCGGATACGCAGTATTTT. Its protein product is CASSPSGPSGKSDTQYF. The chain carries TRBV7-2 and TRBJ2-3; 9 bases align to TRBD2. Germline CDR1 and CDR2: SGHTA and FQGNSA. The CDR3 totals 17 residues. V lost 5 bases, J lost 6 bases, and 15 bases stayed unmatched. The full variable domain, completed using reference TRBV7-2 and TRBJ2-3, is GAGVSQSPSNKVTEKGKDVELRCDPISGHTALYWYRQSLGQGLEFLIYFQGNSAPDKSGLPSDRFSAERTGGSVSTLTIQRTQQEDSAVYLCASSPSGPSGKSDTQYFGPGTRLTVL.

The sample holds a few counts of this clonotype. V is TRBV18 and J is TRBJ1-2, with TRBD1 as a possible D gene (5 bases). The CDR3 covers 16 residues. Germline CDR1 is KGHSH and CDR2 is LQKENI. Trimming took off 2 bases at V and 2 bases at J, with 15 bases between the two ends. CDR3 bases: TGTGCCAGCTCACCAGTAGGGGCCCTCAACAACTATGGCTACACCTTC. As protein: CASSPVGALNNYGYTF.

This clonotype has at least ten counts. The chain uses TRBV5-4 and TRBJ1-6; TRBD1 matches 7 bases. The CDR3 is made up of 15 amino acids. Losses at the gene ends were 2 bases for V and 5 bases for J; bases not matched to a gene: 4. Germline loops: CDR1 SGHNT, CDR2 YYREEE (reference sequence). This chain's CDR3 is CASSFRQGDNSPLHF. The CDR3 DNA reads TGTGCCAGCAGCTTCCGACAGGGAGATAATTCACCCCTCCACTTT.

In its sample, this clonotype was seen a few times. The chain links TRBV5-4 to TRBJ2-1, with D tentatively TRBD2 (5 bases). The V end lost 1 base, the J end lost 11 bases, and 10 bases lay between the germline ends. Germline CDR1 and CDR2: SGHNT and YYREEE (reference sequence). The CDR3 spans 12 residues. The CDR3 coding sequence is TGTGCCAGCAGCTTGAGCGGCTCTCAGCAGTTCTTC. Amino acids: CASSLSGSQQFF.

In this sample, this clonotype turned up a few times. The J gene is TRBJ1-2, the V gene TRBV5-1; no definite D call. V lost 2 bases and J lost 2, with 10 bases in between. This CDR3 has 14 residues. Germline CDR1 reads SGHRS; CDR2 reads YFSETQ. The DNA of the CDR3 is TGCGCCAGCAGCTTCACGGACTTCAACTATGGCTACACCTTC. Translating gives CASSFTDFNYGYTF. The entire variable domain, with the rest obtained from reference TRBV5-1 and TRBJ1-2, is as follows: KAGVTQTPRYLIKTRGQQVTLSCSPISGHRSVSWYQQTPGQGLQFLFEYFSETQRNKGNFPGRFSGRQFSNSRSEMNVSTLELGDSALYLCASSFTDFNYGYTFGSGTRLTVV.

The CDR3 here is CASSLTVNYGYTF. CDR3 DNA sequence: TGTGCCAGCAGCCTGACAGTAAACTATGGCTACACCTTC. This chain joins TRBV7-9 and TRBJ1-2; D might be TRBD1 (5 bases). Trimming removed 5 bases at V and 2 bases at J, with 9 bases between. Germline assignment: CDR1 SEHNR and CDR2 FQNEAQ (reference sequence). The CDR3 spans 13 residues.

The sample holds many counts of this clonotype. The J gene is TRBJ1-1, the V gene TRBV5-1; possible D gene TRBD1, 5 bases. V was shortened by 5 bases and J by 1 base, with 12 bases between the two germline ends. Per germline, CDR1 SGHRS and CDR2 YFSETQ. CDR3 length: 14 residues. The DNA for the CDR3 is TGCGCCAGCAGTTTTCAGGGAGAGAACACTGAAGCTTTCTTT. Residues: CASSFQGENTEAFF. Complete variable domain (other parts from reference TRBV5-1 and TRBJ1-1): KAGVTQTPRYLIKTRGQQVTLSCSPISGHRSVSWYQQTPGQGLQFLFEYFSETQRNKGNFPGRFSGRQFSNSRSEMNVSTLELGDSALYLCASSFQGENTEAFFGQGTRLTVV.

The chain employs TRBV12-3 or TRBV12-4 and TRBJ2-3, with 8 bases fitting TRBD1. This CDR3 is 15 amino acids long. The ends lost 2 bases at V and 1 base at J; junction bases unmatched: 2. The CDR3 sequence: CASSLMTGGTDTQYF. The CDR3 coding sequence is TGTGCCAGCAGTTTAATGACAGGGGGCACAGATACGCAGTATTTT.

This clonotype occurred many times. V is TRBV7-9 and J is TRBJ1-2, with D maybe TRBD1 (5 bases). V was pared by 6 bases and J by 3 bases, with 5 bases between. From germline, CDR1 is SEHNR and CDR2 FQNEAQ (reference sequence). This CDR3 has 11 amino acids. The CDR3 loop is CASRQDYGYTF. The CDR3 region has the DNA TGTGCCAGCAGACAGGACTATGGCTACACCTTC. The full variable domain, completed using reference TRBV7-9 and TRBJ1-2, is DTGVSQNPRHKITKRGQNVTFRCDPISEHNRLYWYRQTLGQGPEFLTYFQNEAQLEKSRLLSDRFSAERPKGSFSTLEIQRTEQGDSAMYLCASRQDYGYTFGSGTRLTVV.

The V call is TRBV6-1, the J call TRBJ2-1; D possibly uses TRBD1 or TRBD2 (5 bases each). Trimming left V 4 bases short and J 3 bases short, with 10 bases between. This CDR3 contains 14 residues. Germline V gives CDR1 MNHNS, CDR2 SASEGT. This CDR3 reads CASSALGVYNEQFF. The DNA of the CDR3 is TGTGCCAGCAGTGCCTTGGGGGTCTACAATGAGCAGTTCTTC.

This clonotype appeared many times. V is TRBV4-2 and J is TRBJ1-1, with a weak D call TRBD1 (6 bases). This CDR3 has 16 residues. Per germline, CDR1 LGHNA and CDR2 YNFKEQ. Trimming removed 0 bases from V and 0 bases from J, with 11 bases in between. The CDR3 loop reads CASSQEAGVMNTEAFF. CDR3 DNA: TGTGCCAGCAGCCAAGAGGCAGGGGTCATGAACACTGAAGCTTTCTTT.

About this clonotype: This may arise from a read error, as a much more abundant clone is one base away. The chain links TRBV5-1 to TRBJ1-1; D ambiguous. This CDR3 comprises 12 residues. V was shortened by 4 bases and J by 5 bases, with 9 bases between the two germline ends. Germline V CDR1 and CDR2: SGHRS, YFSETQ. The CDR3 DNA is TGCGCCAGCAGCATGAGGAGGACTGAAGCTTTCTTT. Translation: CASSMRRTEAFF.

This clonotype was counted ten times or more. The genes are TRBV5-1 and TRBJ2-1; TRBD2 aligns across 10 bases. The germline V gene encodes CDR1 SGHRS and CDR2 YFSETQ. The CDR3 extends over 18 amino acids. The ends lost 4 bases at V and 2 bases at J; junction bases unmatched: 12. CDR3 sequence: CASSHTGGLAGAYNEQFF. CDR3 DNA: TGCGCCAGCAGCCACACAGGTGGGCTAGCGGGAGCCTACAATGAGCAGTTCTTC.

This clonotype was counted only a few times. This chain joins TRBV20-1 and TRBJ2-5, with TRBD2 as a possible D gene (7 bases). The CDR3 totals 16 residues. The V end lost 0 bases, the J end lost 4 bases, and 18 bases lay between the germline ends. CDR1 DFQATT and CDR2 SNEGSKA come from the germline V gene (reference sequence). In nucleotides, the CDR3 is TGCAGTGCTAGAGATGAGGGAGGGGGACGAAGAGAGACCCAGTACTTC. Protein product: CSARDEGGGRRETQYF.

The chain carries TRBV12-5 and TRBJ1-1; D not certain. CDR1 is LGHNT, CDR2 FRNRAP, per germline. The CDR3 extends over 11 amino acids. V shed 9 bases and J shed 0 bases, with 5 bases lying between them. As DNA, the CDR3 is TGTGCTAGCACTGTGAACACTGAAGCTTTCTTT. It codes for CASTVNTEAFF.